A selection of T cell receptor beta chains follows, all from one sample in a study of T-cell memory formation after mild COVID-19. TCRdb recomputed calls from the 5' RACE reads with MiXCR, one row per CDR3 protein. The sample has around 390,000 distinct CDR3 sequences, 15% to 20% seen once. Material: PBMCs or a T cell subset sorted from them (not recorded which). The receptor source for this set is a man between 18 and 35 years old who had mild COVID-19 (a few samples of this study predate the infection). Cell type and time point are not known. Each CDR3 is given with its conserved first and last residue. The order of the fields is CDR3 DNA, CDR3 protein, D gene, clone size, V gene, J gene. The D gene is left open where the match is weak. Clone size, where shown, is once, few, many, or a class for clones that have expanded.

CDR3 DNA: TGTGCCAGCAGTTACTCTGCGTTTTCAGGGCTCTATGGCTACACCTTC; CDR3 protein: CASSYSAFSGLYGYTF; D gene: -; clone size: -; V gene: TRBV6-5; J gene: TRBJ1-2
CDR3 DNA: TGTGCCAGCGACCGGGGTAATGAGCAGTTCTTC; CDR3 protein: CASDRGNEQFF; D gene: -; clone size: many; V gene: TRBV6-1; J gene: TRBJ2-1
CDR3 DNA: TGTGCCAGCAGTTACTCGAGGCAGGGGAACACTGAAGCTTTCTTT; CDR3 protein: CASSYSRQGNTEAFF; D gene: -; clone size: -; V gene: TRBV6-5; J gene: TRBJ1-1
CDR3 DNA: TGTGCCAGCAGCTTACTGGGACAGGGGGCACGCAATGAGCAGTTCTTC; CDR3 protein: CASSLLGQGARNEQFF; D gene: TRBD1; clone size: -; V gene: TRBV7-3; J gene: TRBJ2-1
CDR3 DNA: TGCAGTGCTAGAGCCGGGTCAGACTACAATGAGCAGTTCTTC; CDR3 protein: CSARAGSDYNEQFF; D gene: -; clone size: -; V gene: TRBV20-1; J gene: TRBJ2-1
CDR3 DNA: TGTGCCAGCAGCCCACTAGGGAACACTGAAGCTTTCTTT; CDR3 protein: CASSPLGNTEAFF; D gene: -; clone size: many; V gene: TRBV7-9; J gene: TRBJ1-1
CDR3 DNA: TGCGCCAGCCTAGAGGCAGGGGGAGTCCAAGAGACCCAGTACTTC; CDR3 protein: CASLEAGGVQETQYF; D gene: TRBD1; clone size: many; V gene: TRBV10-2; J gene: TRBJ2-5
CDR3 DNA: TGCAGTGCTAGAGAACCAACTAATGAAAAACTGTTTTTT; CDR3 protein: CSAREPTNEKLFF; D gene: -; clone size: many; V gene: TRBV20-1; J gene: TRBJ1-4
CDR3 DNA: TGTGCCAGCAGCTTACTTACCAGGGAGGAGACCCAGTACTTC; CDR3 protein: CASSLLTREETQYF; D gene: -; clone size: few; V gene: TRBV7-2; J gene: TRBJ2-5
CDR3 DNA: TGTGCCAGCAGTGAAAACGGATTCGGTCAGCCCCAGCATTTT; CDR3 protein: CASSENGFGQPQHF; D gene: -; clone size: -; V gene: TRBV2; J gene: TRBJ1-5
CDR3 DNA: TGCGCCAGCAGCTTGGCCACGGGGGGTACCCAAGAGACCCAGTACTTC; CDR3 protein: CASSLATGGTQETQYF; D gene: TRBD2; clone size: -; V gene: TRBV5-1; J gene: TRBJ2-5
CDR3 DNA: TGTGCCAGCAGCCTCTTCCGGACACGAGGGGCACCCCTCCACTTT; CDR3 protein: CASSLFRTRGAPLHF; D gene: -; clone size: -; V gene: TRBV21-1; J gene: TRBJ1-6
CDR3 DNA: TGTGCCAGCAGCTTTACTAGCGGGGGACCGCGCTCCTACGAGCAGTACTTC; CDR3 protein: CASSFTSGGPRSYEQYF; D gene: TRBD2; clone size: -; V gene: TRBV12-3/TRBV12-4; J gene: TRBJ2-7
CDR3 DNA: TGTGCCAGCAGCCCGGGGTCCGGGAACGAGCAGTACTTC; CDR3 protein: CASSPGSGNEQYF; D gene: -; clone size: -; V gene: TRBV5-6; J gene: TRBJ2-7
CDR3 DNA: TGTGCCAGCAGCCCTGCGGAGGGCCGTTCGATTGGCTACACCTTC; CDR3 protein: CASSPAEGRSIGYTF; D gene: -; clone size: -; V gene: TRBV7-9; J gene: TRBJ1-2